Listed below are T cell receptor beta chains from one sample, sequenced in a study of shared clonotypes between healthy human individuals. Clones were sequenced by immunoSEQ multiplex PCR, and TCRdb holds only the in-frame ones, with some missing. In the table there are some 2.3 million clones, approximately 95% of which are singletons. The sequencing sample was made of naive CD4+ T cells from PBMCs. These receptors all stem from a man aged 18-30 years in good health. Some clones in this sample may be carry-over from other donors' samples. CDR3s include the opening cysteine and the closing phenylalanine or tryptophan. Fields, in order: D gene, V gene, J gene, clone size, CDR3 protein, CDR3 DNA. D genes are given only for firm matches. Only part of the rows carry a size: once, few, many, or a class if the clone is expanded.

>-|TRBV5-1|TRBJ2-3|-
CASSAELPTAQYF
TGCGCCAGCAGCGCCGAGCTACCCACGGCGCAGTATTTT
>-|TRBV18|TRBJ2-6|-
CASSPVEGSGANVLTF
TGTGCCAGCTCACCGGTGGAGGGCTCTGGGGCCAACGTCCTGACTTTC
>TRBD1|TRBV6-5|TRBJ2-7|-
CASSSRQGRGSYEQYF
TGTGCCAGCAGTTCTCGACAGGGCAGGGGGTCCTACGAGCAGTACTTC
>-|TRBV19|TRBJ2-5|-
CASTDRQETQYF
TGTGCCAGTACCGACAGACAAGAGACCCAGTACTTC
>-|TRBV6-1|TRBJ1-3|-
CASSFEFFGGNTIYF
TGTGCCAGCAGCTTTGAATTTTTTGGTGGAAACACCATATATTTT
>TRBD2|TRBV5-1|TRBJ2-1|-
CASSLASSGYNEQFF
TGCGCCAGCAGCTTGGCGTCTAGCGGGTACAATGAGCAGTTCTTC
>TRBD1|TRBV28|TRBJ1-5|-
CASMLTGWDQPQHF
TGTGCCAGCATGCTGACAGGGTGGGATCAGCCCCAGCATTTT
>TRBD1|TRBV5-1|TRBJ2-5|-
CASSWGQGTQTQYF
TGCGCCAGCAGCTGGGGACAGGGGACACAGACCCAGTACTTC
>-|TRBV19|TRBJ2-5|-
CASSLPGLGFETQYF
TGTGCCAGTAGTCTCCCTGGGTTGGGGTTTGAGACCCAGTACTTC
>-|TRBV30|TRBJ1-1|-
CAWSPAAHMNTEAFF
TGTGCCTGGAGCCCAGCGGCTCATATGAACACTGAAGCTTTCTTT
>-|TRBV6-1|TRBJ2-7|-
CASGNGWYSYEQYF
TGTGCCAGCGGAAATGGTTGGTACTCCTACGAGCAGTACTTC
>TRBD2|TRBV5-1|TRBJ2-7|-
CANPGLDGMYEQYF
TGCGCCAACCCGGGACTAGATGGGATGTACGAGCAGTACTTC
>-|TRBV2|TRBJ2-1|-
CASSEGAGWRGAPLRRGGHNEQFF
TGTGCCAGCAGTGAAGGGGCAGGGTGGCGGGGAGCGCCTTTACGGCGGGGTGGTCACAATGAGCAGTTCTTC
>TRBD1|TRBV18|TRBJ2-2|-
CASSRQGVPNTGELFF
TGTGCCAGCTCACGACAGGGGGTACCGAACACCGGGGAGCTGTTTTTT
>-|TRBV25-1|TRBJ2-2|-
CATASKGPNTGELFF
TGTGCCACTGCCTCTAAGGGACCCAACACCGGGGAGCTGTTTTTT
>-|TRBV4-3|TRBJ1-5|-
CASSQDARVQPQHF
TGCGCCAGCAGCCAAGATGCCCGGGTACAGCCCCAGCATTTT
>TRBD2|TRBV6-1|TRBJ2-7|-
CASSISGPTYEQYF
TGTGCCAGCAGTATTAGCGGGCCGACCTACGAGCAGTACTTC
>-|TRBV18|TRBJ2-3|-
CASSPLSGYTDTQYF
TGTGCCAGCTCACCCCTCAGCGGATACACAGATACGCAGTATTTT
>TRBD1|TRBV9|TRBJ1-1|-
CASSSHRGDTEAFF
TGTGCCAGCAGCTCACACAGGGGCGACACTGAAGCTTTCTTT
>-|TRBV7-2|TRBJ2-7|once
CASSRGGYLNEQYF
TGTGCCAGCAGCCGCGGTGGCTATCTAAACGAGCAGTACTTC
>TRBD2|TRBV6-1|TRBJ2-7|-
CASSEGLAYEQYF
TGTGCCAGCAGTGAAGGACTAGCTTACGAGCAGTACTTC
>-|TRBV4-1|TRBJ2-2|-
CASSQDRRYTGELFF
TGCGCCAGCAGCCAAGATAGGCGGTACACCGGGGAGCTGTTTTTT
>-|TRBV2|TRBJ2-7|-
CASTRQVYEQYF
TGTGCCAGCACAAGACAGGTTTACGAGCAGTACTTC
>-|TRBV7-6|TRBJ2-2|-
CASSLMMAGELFF
TGTGCCAGCAGCTTAATGATGGCCGGGGAGCTGTTTTTT
>-|TRBV18|TRBJ1-2|-
CASSPPFRGYGYTF
TGTGCCAGCTCACCACCGTTCCGTGGCTATGGCTACACCTTC
>TRBD1|TRBV15|TRBJ1-2|few
CATSKTGAGYTF
TGTGCCACCAGCAAGACAGGGGCTGGCTACACCTTC
>-|TRBV4-3|TRBJ2-4|-
CASSQTGTQGDIQYF
TGCGCCAGCAGCCAAACCGGGACCCAAGGGGACATTCAATACTTC
>TRBD1|TRBV28|TRBJ1-1|-
CASRRLDRENTEAFF
TGTGCCAGCAGAAGATTGGACAGGGAGAACACTGAAGCTTTCTTT
>-|TRBV6-1|TRBJ1-5|-
CASQRVFSNQPQHF
TGTGCCAGCCAGAGGGTCTTTAGCAATCAGCCCCAGCATTTT
>TRBD1|TRBV6-1|TRBJ1-2|-
CASSESGTGRQLRYTF
TGTGCCAGCAGTGAATCCGGGACAGGGCGGCAGCTTCGCTACACCTTC
>-|TRBV5-1|TRBJ1-4|once
CASSQGRRRPNEKLFF
TGCGCCAGCAGCCAAGGAAGGAGGAGGCCTAATGAAAAACTGTTTTTT
>-|TRBV15|TRBJ2-1|-
CATSRKRDSYSSYNEQFF
TGTGCCACCAGCAGAAAAAGGGACTCCTACAGCTCCTACAATGAGCAGTTCTTC
>TRBD1|TRBV19|TRBJ1-3|-
CASRPGQGISGNTIYF
TGTGCCAGTAGACCGGGACAGGGTATATCTGGAAACACCATATATTTT
>TRBD1|TRBV6-6|TRBJ1-2|-
CASSLTGEDYGYTF
TGTGCCAGCAGCCTAACAGGGGAGGACTATGGCTACACCTTC
>TRBD2|TRBV6-4|TRBJ2-1|-
CASSEVAGVKNEQFF
TGTGCCAGCAGTGAAGTAGCGGGAGTCAAGAATGAGCAGTTCTTC
>TRBD1|TRBV29-1|TRBJ2-7|once
CSVRTGIGDEQYF
TGCAGCGTCAGGACAGGGATTGGGGACGAGCAGTACTTC
>TRBD2|TRBV9|TRBJ2-3|-
CASSVVASGSSDTQYF
TGTGCCAGCAGCGTAGTGGCTAGCGGGTCGTCAGATACGCAGTATTTT
>-|TRBV9|TRBJ2-2|-
CASSVGSTGELFF
TGTGCCAGCAGCGTAGGGTCCACCGGGGAGCTGTTTTTT
>TRBD1|TRBV4-1|TRBJ1-5|-
CASSRDGTGRVTSQPQHF
TGCGCCAGCAGCCGTGATGGGACAGGGAGGGTTACGAGTCAGCCCCAGCATTTT
>TRBD2|TRBV4-2|TRBJ2-7|once
CASSQDPAGVSYEQYF
TGTGCCAGCAGCCAAGACCCAGCGGGAGTATCCTACGAGCAGTACTTC
>TRBD1|TRBV28|TRBJ1-5|-
CASSTSLPGGGQPQHF
TGTGCCAGCAGCACATCTCTCCCAGGGGGCGGCCAGCCCCAGCATTTT
>-|TRBV5-1|TRBJ1-1|-
CASSGRDTVNTEAFF
TGCGCCAGCAGCGGACGGGACACCGTGAACACTGAAGCTTTCTTT
>-|TRBV7-2|TRBJ2-1|-
CASSSVGSGYNEQFF
TGTGCCAGCAGCTCGGTTGGTAGCGGTTACAATGAGCAGTTCTTC
>-|TRBV4-1|TRBJ2-3|-
CASSQVEDTQYF
TGCGCCAGCAGCCAAGTGGAGGATACGCAGTATTTT
>-|TRBV28|TRBJ1-5|-
CASSLPTLVVRHF
TGTGCCAGCAGCCTACCCACATTGGTGGTCCGGCATTTT
>-|TRBV7-2|TRBJ2-1|-
CASSKKPNGEFF
TGTGCCAGCAGCAAAAAGCCGAACGGTGAGTTCTTC
>TRBD1|TRBV6-6|TRBJ1-2|few
CASSSNRGSSGYTF
TGTGCCAGCAGTTCGAACAGGGGCTCGAGCGGCTACACCTTC
>-|TRBV2|TRBJ2-1|-
CASTKTVYNEQFF
TGTGCCAGCACCAAGACAGTATACAATGAGCAGTTCTTC
>-|TRBV30|TRBJ1-2|-
CACHDNYGYTF
TGTGCCTGCCACGACAACTATGGCTACACCTTC
>TRBD1|TRBV18|TRBJ2-5|once
CASSPTLGTGKETQYF
TGTGCCAGCTCACCAACCCTCGGGACAGGGAAAGAGACCCAGTACTTC
>-|TRBV10-1|TRBJ2-2|-
CASSRGGTNTGELFF
TGCGCCAGCAGTCGCGGCGGAACGAACACCGGGGAGCTGTTTTTT
>TRBD1|TRBV5-1|TRBJ2-7|-
CASSLGDRGGSSYEQYF
TGCGCCAGCAGCTTGGGGGACAGGGGAGGAAGCTCCTACGAGCAGTACTTC
>-|TRBV4-1|TRBJ1-4|-
CASSQSRVLANEKLFF
TGCGCCAGCAGCCAGTCCCGCGTCCTGGCTAATGAAAAACTGTTTTTT
>-|TRBV4-3|TRBJ2-1|-
CASSLHRSSYNEQFF
TGCGCCAGCAGTCTTCACCGTAGCTCCTACAATGAGCAGTTCTTC
>-|TRBV5-4|TRBJ2-1|-
CASRQQWGAEQFF
TGTGCCAGCAGACAACAATGGGGGGCTGAGCAGTTCTTC
>-|TRBV7-2|TRBJ2-7|-
CASTSQVISYEQYF
TGTGCCAGCACCTCACAGGTGATCTCCTACGAGCAGTACTTC
>TRBD1|TRBV27|TRBJ1-1|few
CASSPGQVIAEAFF
TGTGCCAGCAGTCCCGGACAGGTTATCGCTGAAGCTTTCTTT
>-|TRBV5-6|TRBJ2-7|-
CASSRLPSGTTYEQYF
TGTGCCAGCAGCCGCCTACCCTCGGGAACTACCTACGAGCAGTACTTC
>-|TRBV4-1|TRBJ2-7|-
CASGQTGSLEDEQYF
TGCGCCAGCGGCCAGACCGGGTCTTTGGAGGACGAGCAGTACTTC